The rows below give T cell receptor beta chains drawn from one sample of a study of OX40 agonist ivuxolimab in advanced cancers. Some clones are missing from TCRdb's copy, which holds only in-frame ones; the method was immunoSEQ multiplex PCR. The sample holds under 25,000 clones, 70% to 80% seen once. Material: CD4+ or CD8+ T cells sorted from blood, obtained in a trial of the OX40 agonist ivuxolimab. The source is an adult with an advanced solid tumor such as melanoma, head and neck, liver or kidney cancer. The conserved cysteine and the conserved F or W are not part of the CDR3 here. The D gene is left open where the match is weak.

TRBJ1-1,TRBV13,-,ASSLQDEAF
TRBJ2-2,TRBV28,TRBD2,ASQGLEDTGELF
TRBJ1-1,TRBV30,-,AWSVNMNTEAF
TRBJ2-3,TRBV5-6,-,ASNGDTQY
TRBJ2-5,TRBV6-5,-,ASSYGPLAYQETQY
TRBJ1-2,TRBV4-2,-,ASSQDRGAGVYGYT
TRBJ2-7,TRBV4-1,-,ASSQGQTYEQY
TRBJ1-1,TRBV28,-,AISFQGYTEAF
TRBJ1-3,TRBV15,TRBD1,ATSPRRGTTGQGGKNTIY
TRBJ1-2,TRBV7-9,-,ASSLMGLYGYT
TRBJ1-4,TRBV5-6,-,ASSFPGSNEKLF
TRBJ2-1,TRBV11-2,-,ASRLGTYNEQF
TRBJ2-1,TRBV7-9,-,ASSLGGRNEQF
TRBJ2-1,TRBV7-9,-,ASSLSGWEDNYNEQF
TRBJ1-2,TRBV5-1,-,ASSFLLDGYGYT
TRBJ2-7,TRBV29-1,-,SVAGSGFEQY
TRBJ2-5,TRBV6-5,TRBD1,ASSYWDRQETQY
TRBJ1-5,TRBV28,-,ASSLRKSQPQH
TRBJ2-2,TRBV7-9,-,ASSPRGPASTGELF
TRBJ2-7,TRBV6-5,-,ASSYSQRNEQY
TRBJ2-1,TRBV5-6,-,ASSPGNGEQF
TRBJ1-1,TRBV7-9,-,ASSQGMNTEAF
TRBJ1-1,TRBV7-3,TRBD1,ASSSGTGNTEAF
TRBJ1-2,TRBV4-1,-,ASSSLISGAYYGYT
TRBJ1-1,TRBV5-8,-,ASSSQDGNTEAF
TRBJ1-4,TRBV7-9,-,ASSFVDDGGNEKLF
TRBJ2-1,TRBV5-4,TRBD1,GYRGLPNEQF
TRBJ2-7,TRBV11-2,-,ASSLPFSYEQY
TRBJ2-7,TRBV2,-,ASSEWQEQY
TRBJ2-3,TRBV28,-,ASSLDGNGDTQY
TRBJ2-1,TRBV4-3,TRBD1,ASSQDLWTGGKNEQF
TRBJ2-7,TRBV4-3,TRBD1,ASSPGQGGYEQY
TRBJ2-7,TRBV4-3,-,ASRPGRASYEQY
TRBJ2-4,TRBV9,-,ASSVEGWDTTQNIQY
TRBJ2-3,TRBV27,-,ASSLTGTDTQY